This entry lists 19 T cell receptor beta chains sequenced from one sample in a study of T cell repertoires in cytomegalovirus infection. TCRdb re-called the reads with MiXCR, one entry per CDR3 protein. This table holds more than 400,000 distinct CDR3 sequences, around 27% found once. Source material: PBMCs. The receptors originated from a human donor in good health (CMV status not recorded). Some clones in this sample may be carry-over from other donors' samples.

The chain couples TRBV6-2 or TRBV6-3 to TRBJ2-7; D call uncertain. Germline V gene data show CDR1 as MNHEY and CDR2 as SVGEGT. Trimming took off 6 bases at V and 4 bases at J, with 13 bases between the two ends. This CDR3 has 13 amino acids. In DNA, the CDR3 is TGTGCCAGCAGCTCGGCCCTAGGGTACGAGCAGTACGTC. The encoded protein is CASSSALGYEQYV.

The V gene is TRBV13, the J gene TRBJ2-7, with D perhaps matching TRBD2 (6 bases). Germline V gives CDR1 PRHDT, CDR2 FYEKMQ (reference sequence). This CDR3 is built from 13 residues. Trimming took off 5 bases at V and 0 bases at J, with 8 bases between the two ends. The CDR3 is CASSPAGSYEQYV. Written as DNA, the CDR3 is TGTGCCAGCAGCCCAGCGGGCTCCTACGAGCAGTACGTC.

This clonotype came up a few times. This sequence joins TRBV5-1 and TRBJ1-2; possible D gene TRBD1, 6 bases. Germline lookup yields CDR1 SGHRS and CDR2 YFSETQ. Deletions cut 4 bases from V and 3 bases from J, with 13 bases between. The CDR3 has 14 amino acids. This chain's CDR3 is CASSTGAGDYGYTF. For the CDR3, the DNA is TGCGCCAGCAGCACGGGGGCAGGCGACTATGGCTACACCTTC.

This clonotype occurred a few times. The V gene is TRBV12-3 or TRBV12-4, the J gene TRBJ2-5; TRBD1 is a possible D gene (6 bases). This CDR3 is built from 13 residues. V was shortened by 6 bases and J by 3 bases, with 11 bases between the two germline ends. The CDR3 DNA reads as TGTGCCAGCAGCCTTCGGGACAAAGAGACCCAGTACTTC. Its protein product is CASSLRDKETQYF.

This clonotype was detected only a few times. The rearrangement joins TRBV12-3 or TRBV12-4 to TRBJ2-1, with D tentatively TRBD2 (6 bases). This CDR3 has 12 amino acids. CDR3 amino acids: CAGGSGNNEQFF. The CDR3 nucleotides read TGTGCTGGGGGTAGCGGAAACAATGAGCAGTTCTTC.

This clonotype showed up just a few times. J is TRBJ1-1 and V is TRBV7-9; TRBD1 matches 9 bases. The CDR3 contains 14 residues. V trimming: 4 bases; J trimming: 4 bases; junction bases outside the gene matches: 4. CDR1 and CDR2 from the germline V gene are SEHNR and FQNEAQ (reference sequence). The CDR3 spells CASSWGTGITEAFF. The CDR3 region has the DNA TGTGCCAGCAGCTGGGGGACAGGGATCACTGAAGCTTTCTTT. Full variable domain (remainder filled in from reference TRBV7-9 and TRBJ1-1): DTGVSQNPRHKITKRGQNVTFRCDPISEHNRLYWYRQTLGQGPEFLTYFQNEAQLEKSRLLSDRFSAERPKGSFSTLEIQRTEQGDSAMYLCASSWGTGITEAFFGQGTRLTVV.

J is TRBJ1-1 and V is TRBV6-2 or TRBV6-3, with unresolved D. This CDR3 has 15 amino acids. Deletions cut 3 bases from V and 7 bases from J, with 18 bases between. CDR1 and CDR2 from the germline V gene are MNHEY and SVGEGT. The CDR3 nucleotides are TGTGCCAGCAGTTATTCCCCGCAGGCCCTTCATGAAGCTTTCTTT. Protein: CASSYSPQALHEAFF.

This clonotype was seen many times. The chain recombines TRBV7-2 with TRBJ1-5; D remains ambiguous. The V end was cut by 3 bases, the J end by 0 bases, with 12 bases between. The germline V gene has CDR1 SGHTA and CDR2 FQGNSA. This CDR3 is built from 16 residues. The DNA for the CDR3 is TGTGCCAGCAGCTTTGATGGCGGCTATAGCAATCAGCCCCAGCATTTT. This sequence encodes CASSFDGGYSNQPQHF.

CDR3 region: CASSLVVIGVVPGELFF. CDR3 nucleotide sequence: TGTGCCAGCAGCTTAGTGGTTATAGGGGTCGTTCCCGGGGAGCTGTTTTTT. The gene calls are TRBV7-9 and TRBJ2-2; TRBD1 might be the D (5 bases). CDR3 length: 17 amino acids. Germline V gene lookup returns CDR1 SEHNR and CDR2 FQNEAQ (reference sequence). With 1 base removed from V and 6 bases from J, the gap between germline ends came to 18 bases.

The chain has TRBV7-9 and TRBJ2-2; D gene unclear. The CDR3 totals 12 residues. V was cut by 4 bases and J by 5 bases, with 5 bases left in between. Per the germline V gene, CDR1 is SEHNR and CDR2 is FQNEAQ (reference sequence). CDR3 DNA sequence: TGTGCCAGCAGCTACCAAACCGGGGAGCTGTTTTTT. Translating gives CASSYQTGELFF.

This clonotype appeared a few times. V is TRBV4-3 and J is TRBJ2-3; 14 positions match TRBD2. V was pared by 3 bases and J by 3 bases, with 8 bases of the junction left unmatched. CDR3 length: 18 residues. CDR1 and CDR2 (germline): LGHNA, YSLEER. Here the CDR3 reads CASSQRLAGGPSTDTQYF. DNA of the CDR3: TGCGCCAGCAGCCAGAGACTAGCGGGAGGGCCCTCAACAGATACGCAGTATTTT.

V usage is TRBV28 and J usage is TRBJ1-5; D is undetermined. Trimming took 3 bases from V and 6 from J, leaving 12 bases between them. Germline CDR1 reads MDHEN; CDR2 reads SYDVKM. CDR3 length: 14 amino acids. CDR3 sequence: CASSLAQFVQPQHF. DNA of the CDR3: TGTGCCAGCAGTTTGGCACAGTTCGTTCAGCCCCAGCATTTT. The whole variable domain, remainder taken from reference TRBV28 and TRBJ1-5, is DVKVTQSSRYLVKRTGEKVFLECVQDMDHENMFWYRQDPGLGLRLIYFSYDVKMKEKGDIPEGYSVSREKKERFSLILESASTNQTSMYLCASSLAQFVQPQHFGDGTRLSIL.

The rearrangement joins TRBV11-2 to TRBJ2-7, with D unresolved. CDR1 and CDR2 from the germline V gene are SGHAT and FQNNGV. The V gene lost 3 bases and the J gene lost 2 bases, with 11 bases spanning the gap. This CDR3 is 14 amino acids long. The CDR3 DNA sequence: TGTGCCAGCAGCTTTGGAATAAGGGCCTACGAGCAGTACGTC. Translated, it gives CASSFGIRAYEQYV.

This clonotype was counted at least ten times. The chain carries TRBV11-2 and TRBJ1-4; D remains unclear. V was clipped by 7 bases and J by 7 bases, with 16 bases between them. Germline V CDR1 and CDR2: SGHAT, FQNNGV. The CDR3 sequence is 14 residues long. The CDR3 region is CASTLDGGTEKLFF. The CDR3, as DNA: TGTGCCAGCACCCTTGACGGTGGAACTGAAAAACTGTTTTTT.

This chain uses TRBV7-2 with TRBJ1-1; D ambiguous. Trimming shortened V by 5 bases and J by 8 bases, and 12 bases separated the two germline ends. Germline lookup yields CDR1 SGHTA and CDR2 FQGNSA. The CDR3 contains 12 residues. The CDR3 DNA reads as TGTGCCAGCAGCCCGCATGGGCAAGAAGCTTTCTTT. The encoded protein is CASSPHGQEAFF. Filled out from reference TRBV7-2 and TRBJ1-1, the complete variable domain reads GAGVSQSPSNKVTEKGKDVELRCDPISGHTALYWYRQSLGQGLEFLIYFQGNSAPDKSGLPSDRFSAERTGGSVSTLTIQRTQQEDSAVYLCASSPHGQEAFFGQGTRLTVV.

V usage is TRBV6-5 and J usage is TRBJ2-3; unclear D gene. From germline, CDR1 is MNHEY and CDR2 SVGAGI. Trimming cost V 2 bases and J 6 bases, with 3 bases left between them. The CDR3 runs 11 residues. CDR3: CASSYMDTQYF. In DNA form, the CDR3 reads TGTGCCAGCAGTTACATGGATACGCAGTATTTT.

The table lists this clonotype with a count of one. This chain connects TRBV7-2 to TRBJ2-1; D may be TRBD2 (6 bases). The length of the CDR3 is 15 residues. Germline values: CDR1 SGHTA, CDR2 FQGNSA. V was clipped by 2 bases and J by 6 bases, with 14 bases between them. The CDR3 here is CASSLSGEWGNEQFF. CDR3 coding DNA: TGTGCCAGCAGCTTATCGGGGGAGTGGGGCAATGAGCAGTTCTTC.

The V call is TRBV12-3 or TRBV12-4, the J call TRBJ2-2, with a possible D match to TRBD2 (6 bases). This CDR3 is 15 amino acids long. Trimming pared 6 bases from V and 7 bases from J, leaving 18 bases between. The CDR3 DNA reads as TGTGCCAGCAGCCTTAGAGGAGGGAGCGGCGGGGAGCTGTTTTTT. Amino acid sequence: CASSLRGGSGGELFF.

The rearrangement uses TRBV29-1 and TRBJ1-2; D might be TRBD1 (5 bases). This CDR3 is 13 amino acids long. The germline gives CDR1 SQVTM, CDR2 ANQGSEA. Trimming removed 5 bases at V and 2 bases at J, with 12 bases between. The CDR3 sequence: CSVYGDGNYGYTF. In DNA, the CDR3 is TGCAGCGTTTACGGGGACGGGAACTATGGCTACACCTTC. The variable domain in full, completed from reference TRBV29-1 and TRBJ1-2, reads SAVISQKPSRDICQRGTSLTIQCQVDSQVTMMFWYRQQPGQSLTLIATANQGSEATYESGFVIDKFPISRPNLTFSTLTVSNMSPEDSSIYLCSVYGDGNYGYTFGSGTRLTVV.